This TCR beta chain was sequenced for a study of regulatory T cells in long-lasting Graves disease. On the study more broadly: The antithyroid drugs taken by newly diagnosed Graves' patients had been used for under 3 months. General study findings and limits: With persistent disease, TRBV28, TRBJ1-2 and TRBJ2-5 were the favored segments.

In this sample, this clonotype turned up a few times. Its antigen is as yet unknown. Building of the TCR beta libraries involved iRepertoire HTBI primers and Arm-PCR of CDR3 regions. Original processing notes: Across samples, 50 to 65 TRBV and around 14 TRBJ segments were found. TCRdb recomputed calls from the multiplex PCR reads with MiXCR, one row per CDR3 protein. TCRdb, not the authors, supplied the V and J calls. Among hundreds of thousands of distinct CDR3 sequences listed, roughly 16% were seen once. This sample's time point: newly diagnosed GD, antithyroid drugs for less than 3 months. With RNA extracted from PBMCs as input, the TCR library was made. V was clipped by 3 bases and J by 0 bases, with 14 bases between them. From germline, CDR1 is KGHSH and CDR2 LQKENI. The length of the CDR3 is 16 residues.

The sequenced sample was peripheral blood mononuclear cells (PBMCs), obtained at new diagnosis, from a patient treated with antithyroid drugs. The sequence was collected from a female donor with Graves disease. The chain combines TRBV18 with TRBJ1-2; a weak D match, TRBD1 (6 bases). In nucleotides, the CDR3 is TGTGCCAGCTCACCCCCAGACAGGATAGCTAACTATGGCTACACCTTC. It encodes CASSPPDRIANYGYTF.